This TCR beta chain was recorded in a study of blood T cell repertoires in COVID-19. Turning to the study itself: Acute and convalescent COVID-19 specimens originated in the United States, Italy and Spain. In each case, the material was cDNA or gDNA derived from T cells, B-cell-depleted T cells, or PBMCs.

Original handling: The assay estimated nucleated cells by amplifying reference gene primers. Assay used: immunoSEQ multiplex PCR; TCRdb lists only in-frame clones, some missing. The D gene and trimming were derived from the DNA, and the V and J assignments and clone size from that table. The sample has 180,000 or so clones; about 78% are singletons. Germline V gene sequence: CDR1 SGHTA, CDR2 FQGTGA. V lost 5 bases to trimming and J lost 7 bases, with 27 bases between them. CDR3 length equals 19 residues. The source is a woman in her fifties or sixties with active or convalescent COVID-19. The rearrangement links TRBV7-3 to TRBJ2-6; weak D call: TRBD1 (6 bases). Sequencing was done on a sample of peripheral blood. CDR3 nucleotides: TGTGCCAGCAGCCTACAGGGCTGGACCCTGTCGGAAGGTGCCAACGTCCTGACTTTC. Translating gives CASSLQGWTLSEGANVLTF.